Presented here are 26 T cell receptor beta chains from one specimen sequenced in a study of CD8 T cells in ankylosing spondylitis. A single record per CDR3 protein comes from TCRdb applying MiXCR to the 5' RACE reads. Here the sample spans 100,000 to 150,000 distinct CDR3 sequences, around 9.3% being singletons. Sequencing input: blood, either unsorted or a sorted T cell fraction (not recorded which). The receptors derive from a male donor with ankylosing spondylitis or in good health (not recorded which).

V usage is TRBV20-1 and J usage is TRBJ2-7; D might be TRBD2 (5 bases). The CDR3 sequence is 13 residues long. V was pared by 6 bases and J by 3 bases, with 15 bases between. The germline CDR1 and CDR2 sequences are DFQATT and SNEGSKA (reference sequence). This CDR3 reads CSALETIHYEQYF. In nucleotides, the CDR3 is TGCAGTGCCCTGGAGACTATCCACTACGAGCAGTACTTC.

The CDR3 bases are TGTGCCAGCAGCTTAACGGCGGGAGTAAAGGCAGATACGCAGTATTTT. This translates into CASSLTAGVKADTQYF. The V gene is TRBV7-2, the J gene TRBJ2-3; 7 bases match TRBD2. Per the germline V gene, CDR1 is SGHTA and CDR2 is FQGNSA. This CDR3 contains 16 residues. Germline trimming cut 2 bases from V and 4 bases from J; bases unmatched to any gene: 9.

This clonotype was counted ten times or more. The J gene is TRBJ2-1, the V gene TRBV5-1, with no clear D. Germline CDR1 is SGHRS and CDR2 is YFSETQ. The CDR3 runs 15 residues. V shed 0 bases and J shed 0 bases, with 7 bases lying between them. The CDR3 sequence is CASSLVSSSYNEQFF. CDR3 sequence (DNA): TGCGCCAGCAGCTTGGTCTCAAGCTCCTACAATGAGCAGTTCTTC.

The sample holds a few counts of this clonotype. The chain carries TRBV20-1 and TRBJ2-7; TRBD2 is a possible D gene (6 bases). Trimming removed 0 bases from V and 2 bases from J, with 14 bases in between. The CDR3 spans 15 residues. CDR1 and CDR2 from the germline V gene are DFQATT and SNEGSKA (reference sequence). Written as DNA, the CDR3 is TGCAGTGCTAGAGATATCGCGGGATATACCTACGAGCAGTACTTC. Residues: CSARDIAGYTYEQYF.

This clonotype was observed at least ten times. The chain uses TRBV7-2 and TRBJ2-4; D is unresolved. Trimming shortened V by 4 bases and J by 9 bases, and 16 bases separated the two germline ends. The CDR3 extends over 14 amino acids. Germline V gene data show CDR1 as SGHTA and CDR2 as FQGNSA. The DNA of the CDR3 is TGTGCCAGCAGCTCGAGTAGGTCCAAGGGCATTCAGTACTTC. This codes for CASSSSRSKGIQYF. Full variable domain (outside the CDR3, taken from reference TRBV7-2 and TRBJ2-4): GAGVSQSPSNKVTEKGKDVELRCDPISGHTALYWYRQSLGQGLEFLIYFQGNSAPDKSGLPSDRFSAERTGGSVSTLTIQRTQQEDSAVYLCASSSSRSKGIQYFGAGTRLSVL.

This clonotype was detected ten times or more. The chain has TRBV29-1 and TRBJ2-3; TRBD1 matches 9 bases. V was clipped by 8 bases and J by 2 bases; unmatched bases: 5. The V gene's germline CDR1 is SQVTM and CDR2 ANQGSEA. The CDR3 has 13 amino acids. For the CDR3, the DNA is TGCAGCTCGGGACAGGGATACACAGATACGCAGTATTTT. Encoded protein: CSSGQGYTDTQYF.

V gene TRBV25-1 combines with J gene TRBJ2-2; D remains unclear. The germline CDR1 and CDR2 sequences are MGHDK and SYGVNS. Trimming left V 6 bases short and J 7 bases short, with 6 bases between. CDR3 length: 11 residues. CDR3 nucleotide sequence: TGTGCCAGCAGGGTAGGCGGGGAGCTGTTTTTT. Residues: CASRVGGELFF.

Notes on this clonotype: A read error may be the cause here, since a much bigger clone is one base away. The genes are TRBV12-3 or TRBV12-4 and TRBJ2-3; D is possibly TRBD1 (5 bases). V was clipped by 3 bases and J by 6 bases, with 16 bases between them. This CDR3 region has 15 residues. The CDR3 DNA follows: TGTGCCAGCAGTTTCCCATGGGGCGAAGGGGATACGCAGTATTTT. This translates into CASSFPWGEGDTQYF.

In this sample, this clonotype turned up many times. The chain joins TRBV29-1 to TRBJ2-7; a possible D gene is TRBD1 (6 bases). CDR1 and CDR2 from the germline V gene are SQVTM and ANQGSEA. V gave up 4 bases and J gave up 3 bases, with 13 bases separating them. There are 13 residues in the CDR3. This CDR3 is CSVGARGSYEQYF. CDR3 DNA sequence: TGCAGCGTTGGGGCCAGGGGAAGCTACGAGCAGTACTTC.

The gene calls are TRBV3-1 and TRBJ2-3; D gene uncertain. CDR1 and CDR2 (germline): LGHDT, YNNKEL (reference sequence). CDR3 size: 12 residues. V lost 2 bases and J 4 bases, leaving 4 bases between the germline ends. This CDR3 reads CASSQNPDTQYF. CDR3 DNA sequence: TGTGCCAGCAGCCAAAATCCAGATACGCAGTATTTT.

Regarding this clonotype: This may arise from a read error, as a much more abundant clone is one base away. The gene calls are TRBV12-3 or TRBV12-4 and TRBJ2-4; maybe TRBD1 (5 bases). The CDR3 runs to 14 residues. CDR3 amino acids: CASSSNQGKNIHYF. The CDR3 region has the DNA TGTGCCAGCAGTTCTAATCAGGGTAAAAACATTCACTACTTC.

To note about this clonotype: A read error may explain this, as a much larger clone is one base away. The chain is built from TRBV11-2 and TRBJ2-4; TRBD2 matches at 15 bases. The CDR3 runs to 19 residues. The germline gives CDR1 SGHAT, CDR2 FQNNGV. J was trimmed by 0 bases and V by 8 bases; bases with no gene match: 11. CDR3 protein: CASRPLRTSGRVAKNIQYF. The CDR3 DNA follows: TGTGCCAGCCGCCCCCTAAGGACTAGCGGGAGGGTAGCCAAAAACATTCAGTACTTC.

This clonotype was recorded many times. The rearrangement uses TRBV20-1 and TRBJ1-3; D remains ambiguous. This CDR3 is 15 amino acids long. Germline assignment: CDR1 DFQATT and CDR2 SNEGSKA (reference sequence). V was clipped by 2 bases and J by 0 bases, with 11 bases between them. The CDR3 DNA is TGCAGTGCTAGAAAAAGGCCTTACTCTGGAAACACCATATATTTT. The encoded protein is CSARKRPYSGNTIYF.

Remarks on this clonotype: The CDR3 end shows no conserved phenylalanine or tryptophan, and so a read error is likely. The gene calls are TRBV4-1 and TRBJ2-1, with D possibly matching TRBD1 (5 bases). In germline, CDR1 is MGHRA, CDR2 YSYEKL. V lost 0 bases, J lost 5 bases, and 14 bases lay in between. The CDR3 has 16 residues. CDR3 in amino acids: CASSQDGARKNNEQFL. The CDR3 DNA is TGCGCCAGCAGCCAAGATGGGGCGCGTAAGAACAATGAGCAGTTCTTG.

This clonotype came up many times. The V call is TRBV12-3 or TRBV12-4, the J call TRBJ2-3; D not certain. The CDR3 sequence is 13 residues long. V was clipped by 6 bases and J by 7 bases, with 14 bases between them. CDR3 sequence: CASSYGPRNTQYF. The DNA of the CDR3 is TGTGCCAGCAGCTACGGGCCCCGGAATACGCAGTATTTT.

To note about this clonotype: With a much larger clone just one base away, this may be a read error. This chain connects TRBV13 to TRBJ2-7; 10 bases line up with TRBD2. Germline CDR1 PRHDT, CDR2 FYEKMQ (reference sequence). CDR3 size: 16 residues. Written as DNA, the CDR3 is TGTGCCAGCAGCATAAGACTAGCGGGCCACTCCTACGACCAGTACTTC. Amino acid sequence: CASSIRLAGHSYDQYF.

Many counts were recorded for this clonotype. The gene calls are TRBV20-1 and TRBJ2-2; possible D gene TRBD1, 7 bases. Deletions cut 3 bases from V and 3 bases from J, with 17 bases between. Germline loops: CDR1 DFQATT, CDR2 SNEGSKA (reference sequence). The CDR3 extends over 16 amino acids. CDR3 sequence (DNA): TGCAGTGCTAGTTCGTTCGTCAGGGGGGACACCGGGGAGCTGTTTTTT. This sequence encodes CSASSFVRGDTGELFF.

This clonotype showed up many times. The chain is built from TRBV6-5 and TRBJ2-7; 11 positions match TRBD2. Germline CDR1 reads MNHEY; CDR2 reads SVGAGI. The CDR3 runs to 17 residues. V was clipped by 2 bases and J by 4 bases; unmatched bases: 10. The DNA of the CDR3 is TGTGCCAGCAGTTACGCAGACACTAGCGGGAGAGGGTACGAGCAGTACTTC. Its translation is CASSYADTSGRGYEQYF.

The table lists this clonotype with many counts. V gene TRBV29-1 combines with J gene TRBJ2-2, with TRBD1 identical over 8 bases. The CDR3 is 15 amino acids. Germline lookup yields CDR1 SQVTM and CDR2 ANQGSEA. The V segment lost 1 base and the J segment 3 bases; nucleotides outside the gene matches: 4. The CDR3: CSVEGHRGYTGELFF. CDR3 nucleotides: TGCAGCGTTGAAGGGCACAGGGGGTACACCGGGGAGCTGTTTTTT.

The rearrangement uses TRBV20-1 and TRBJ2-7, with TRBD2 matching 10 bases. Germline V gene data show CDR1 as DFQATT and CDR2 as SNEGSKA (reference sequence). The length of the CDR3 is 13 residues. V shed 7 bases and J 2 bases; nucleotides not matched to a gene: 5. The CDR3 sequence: CSVSAGGTYEQYF. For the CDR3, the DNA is TGCAGTGTATCAGCGGGAGGGACCTACGAGCAGTACTTC.

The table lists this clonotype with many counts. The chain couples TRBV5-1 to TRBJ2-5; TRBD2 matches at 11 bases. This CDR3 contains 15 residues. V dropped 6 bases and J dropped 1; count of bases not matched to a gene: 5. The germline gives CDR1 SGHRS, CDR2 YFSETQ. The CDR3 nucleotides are TGCGCCAGCACCATAGCGGGAGGGGGCCAAGAGACCCAGTACTTC. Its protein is CASTIAGGGQETQYF.

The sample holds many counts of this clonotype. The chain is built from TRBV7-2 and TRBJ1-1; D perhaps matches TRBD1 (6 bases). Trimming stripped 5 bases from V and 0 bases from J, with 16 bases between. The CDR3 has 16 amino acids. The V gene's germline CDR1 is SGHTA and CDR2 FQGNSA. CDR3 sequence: CASSPQGSGVNTEAFF. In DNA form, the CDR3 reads TGTGCCAGCAGCCCACAGGGAAGCGGGGTGAACACTGAAGCTTTCTTT.

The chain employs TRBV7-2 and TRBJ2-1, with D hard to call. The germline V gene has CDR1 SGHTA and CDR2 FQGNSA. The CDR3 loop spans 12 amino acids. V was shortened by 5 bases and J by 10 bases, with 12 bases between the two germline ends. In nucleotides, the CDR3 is TGTGCCAGCAGCACGCTGCGTTCGGAGCAGTTCTTC. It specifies CASSTLRSEQFF. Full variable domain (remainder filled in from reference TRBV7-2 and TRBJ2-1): GAGVSQSPSNKVTEKGKDVELRCDPISGHTALYWYRQSLGQGLEFLIYFQGNSAPDKSGLPSDRFSAERTGGSVSTLTIQRTQQEDSAVYLCASSTLRSEQFFGPGTRLTVL.

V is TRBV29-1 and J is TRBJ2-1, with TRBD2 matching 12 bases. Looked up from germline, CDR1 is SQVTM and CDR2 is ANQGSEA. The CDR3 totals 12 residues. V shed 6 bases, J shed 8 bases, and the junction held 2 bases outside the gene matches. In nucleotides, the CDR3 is TGCAGCGTGACTAGCGGGAGCGATGAGCAGTTCTTC. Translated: CSVTSGSDEQFF.

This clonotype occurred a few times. The DNA for the CDR3 is TGTGCCAGCAGTTCTCTCGCCGGGGAGCTGTTTTTT. This codes for CASSSLAGELFF. The chain couples TRBV12-3 or TRBV12-4 to TRBJ2-2, with D uncertain. V lost 4 bases to trimming and J lost 6 bases, with 6 bases between them. The CDR3 length is 12 residues.

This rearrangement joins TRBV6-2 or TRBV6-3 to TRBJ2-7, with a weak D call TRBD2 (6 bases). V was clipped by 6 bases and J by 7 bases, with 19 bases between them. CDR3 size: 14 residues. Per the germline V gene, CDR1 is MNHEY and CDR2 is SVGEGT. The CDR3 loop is CASRPGLQLVEQYF. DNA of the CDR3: TGTGCCAGCAGACCGGGACTGCAGCTTGTGGAGCAGTACTTC.